Sequencing of this T cell receptor (beta chain) was carried out in a study of identical twins. The study, taken as a whole, reports: The abundant beta clonotypes from cord blood had fewer insertions, and memory repertoires had none of this. Invariant MAIT and iNKT cells could partly confound zero-insertion analyses. For monozygotic twins, models underestimated out-of-frame TCR alpha sharing.

As concerns this clonotype: Its target is not known.

After template switching added a universal primer site, the resulting cDNA carried unique molecular identifiers. TCRdb analysed the 5' RACE reads with MiXCR anew, one entry per CDR3 protein. This table has fewer than 550,000 distinct CDR3 sequences, 13% to 15% appearing once. The germline CDR1 and CDR2 sequences are SGHRS and YFSETQ. The CDR3 covers 15 residues. V was pared by 3 bases and J by 6 bases, with 19 bases between. This sample was also put to use in a study of yellow fever vaccine responses in identical twins.

Source material: CD4+ T cells sorted from blood. The chain is built from TRBV5-1 and TRBJ2-7; the D call may be TRBD1 or TRBD2 (6 bases each). The TCR originated in a woman aged 18-29 years in good health. The CDR3 region has the DNA TGCGCCAGCAGCTGGGTTGGACTACAAGGGGGCGAGCAGTACTTC. This translates into CASSWVGLQGGEQYF.